The T cell receptor (beta chain) described here comes from a study of Graves' ophthalmopathy and Graves' hyperthyroidism. For the study at large: Peripheral blood (taken before any treatment) was collected at initial diagnosis.

TCR beta CDR3 regions were amplified from RNA transcripts. HTBI-primed first-round RT-PCR preceded second-round multiplex PCR. A single record per CDR3 protein comes from TCRdb applying MiXCR to the multiplex PCR reads. There are about 24,000 distinct CDR3 sequences in the sample; 48% occur only once, and 6.5% lies in the top ten. This clonotype has ten or more counts. V was trimmed by 10 bases and J by 9 bases, leaving 19 bases between them. CDR3 length equals 13 residues. The origin of this receptor is an adult woman with stable Graves' hyperthyroidism. Sequenced input: peripheral blood. The chain links TRBV12-3 or TRBV12-4 to TRBJ1-3; tentative D call: TRBD1 (6 bases). The CDR3 is CATKQGEWSTIYF. CDR3 nucleotide sequence: TGTGCCACCAAACAGGGCGAGTGGAGCACCATATATTTT.